The source of this T cell receptor beta chain is a study of blood T cell repertoires in COVID-19. Study details: The study drew acute and convalescent COVID-19 samples from the United States, Italy and Spain. T cells, B-cell-depleted T cells, or PBMCs supplied cDNA or gDNA.

Authors' data handling: Estimation of nucleated cell counts relied on the amplification of reference gene primers. The protocol was immunoSEQ multiplex PCR, while the TCRdb copy is restricted to in-frame clones and leaves out a portion. V, J and clone size are taken as reported in that table, and D and trimming were inferred from the DNA itself. This repertoire shows about 76,000 clones, 80% to 90% found once; its top ten account for 5.8%. This sequence was found in a man aged 45-65 years with active COVID-19. The sequenced sample consisted of peripheral blood.

CDR3 DNA sequence: TGTGCCAGCAGCCAAGAACTCTATAGCAATCAGCCCCAGCATTTT. Amino acid sequence: CASSQELYSNQPQHF. V is TRBV4-2 and J is TRBJ1-5; D not certain. The V end lost 0 bases, the J end lost 0 bases, and 6 bases lay between the germline ends. CDR3 length equals 15 residues. CDR1 is LGHNA and CDR2 is YNFKEQ in the germline V gene.